This TCR beta chain was recovered during a study of technical replicates of blood from a handful of donors. Data came from immunoSEQ multiplex PCR; TCRdb stores just in-frame clones and leaves some out. The table shows over 80,000 clones, with about 95% occurring only once. V lost 4 bases, J lost 2 bases, and 4 bases stayed unmatched. Germline CDR1 is SEHNR and CDR2 is FQNEAQ (reference sequence). This CDR3 has 15 residues. The chain uses TRBV7-9 and TRBJ2-7, with 11 bases identical to TRBD1. This TCR came from a human donor in good health. The sample was T cells isolated from PBMCs. CDR3 in amino acids: CASSWTGGLTYEQYF. The DNA for the CDR3 is TGTGCCAGCAGCTGGACAGGGGGCCTCACCTACGAGCAGTACTTC.